Shown below are 23 T cell receptor beta chains from a single sample sequenced in a study of T cells in Graves' hyperthyroidism and ophthalmopathy. Researchers took RNA transcripts and amplified the TCR beta CDR3 regions from them. An initial round of RT-PCR targeting the TCR CDR3 relied on the HTBI primer set. MiXCR, applied by TCRdb to the multiplex PCR reads, yields one record per CDR3 protein. Counted here are approximately 740,000 distinct CDR3 sequences, about 14% occurring once; the ten biggest clones make up roughly a tenth. Sequencing was performed on blood. These receptors were obtained from a woman in her late teens or twenties with Graves' hyperthyroidism.

The table lists this clonotype with many counts. The V and J genes are TRBV11-2 and TRBJ2-1; D not certain. V shed 6 bases and J shed 0 bases, with 15 bases lying between them. Germline V gives CDR1 SGHAT, CDR2 FQNNGV. This CDR3 contains 16 residues. The CDR3 coding sequence is TGTGCCAGCAGTCTTAGTGTACAGCGCTCCTACAATGAGCAGTTCTTC. It codes for CASSLSVQRSYNEQFF.

About this clonotype: With a much larger clone just one base away, this may be a read error. The missing conserved phenylalanine or tryptophan at the end of this CDR3 makes a read error likely. This chain uses TRBV4-3 with TRBJ2-3, with 7 bases fitting TRBD2. Losses at the gene ends were 1 base for V and 5 bases for J; bases not matched to a gene: 6. The CDR3 runs to 15 residues. The germline CDR1 and CDR2 sequences are LGHNA and YSLEER. CDR3 coding DNA: TGCGCCAGCAGCCAAGGGACTAGTGCAGGAGATACGCAGTATCTT. Amino acid sequence: CASSQGTSAGDTQYL.

The CDR3 sequence is CASSLVSRVPQQIYEQYF. For the CDR3, the DNA is TGTGCCAGCAGCTTAGTGAGTAGGGTCCCACAACAAATATACGAGCAGTACTTC. The V gene is TRBV7-4, the J gene TRBJ2-7; no definite D call. Germline CDR1 SGHVT, CDR2 SQSDAQ. The CDR3 extends over 18 amino acids. Trimming removed 1 base at V and 4 bases at J, with 23 bases between.

The chain has TRBV7-9 and TRBJ2-7, with D possibly called TRBD1 or TRBD2 (5 bases each). Germline lookup yields CDR1 SEHNR and CDR2 FQNEAQ (reference sequence). V lost 1 base, J lost 3 bases, and 13 bases lay in between. This CDR3 comprises 15 residues. The CDR3, as DNA: TGTGCCAGCAGCTTAGTCGGGGACGGTGGCTACGAGCAGTACTTC. This gives the protein CASSLVGDGGYEQYF.

The V gene is TRBV19, the J gene TRBJ2-6, with D possibly TRBD1 on 6 matching bases. The CDR3 extends over 18 amino acids. The V gene lost 2 bases and the J gene lost 3 bases, with 17 bases spanning the gap. Germline V gives CDR1 LNHDA, CDR2 SQIVND (reference sequence). The CDR3 DNA reads as TGTGCCAGTAGTATACCAGGACGGCCCAGGGGTGGGGCCAACGTCCTGACTTTC. Amino acid sequence: CASSIPGRPRGGANVLTF.

The chain links TRBV5-1 to TRBJ2-7; no clear D gene. V gave up 0 bases and J gave up 4 bases, with 11 bases separating them. Germline CDR1 SGHRS, CDR2 YFSETQ. This CDR3 is 14 amino acids long. For the CDR3, the DNA is TGCGCCAGCAGCTTGGCCGTCCCCCAGTACGAGCAGTACTTC. This codes for CASSLAVPQYEQYF. Full variable domain (remainder filled in from reference TRBV5-1 and TRBJ2-7): KAGVTQTPRYLIKTRGQQVTLSCSPISGHRSVSWYQQTPGQGLQFLFEYFSETQRNKGNFPGRFSGRQFSNSRSEMNVSTLELGDSALYLCASSLAVPQYEQYFGPGTRLTVT.

This clonotype was picked up many times. The rearrangement links TRBV7-3 to TRBJ2-7; 8 bases fit TRBD2. With V trimmed by 5 bases and J by 0 bases, 12 bases remained unmatched. Germline V gene sequence: CDR1 SGHTA, CDR2 FQGTGA. The CDR3 spans 17 residues. CDR3: CASSPGLAPIVSYEQYF. The CDR3 nucleotides read TGTGCCAGCAGCCCCGGACTAGCCCCTATAGTCTCCTACGAGCAGTACTTC. The complete variable domain, with remaining parts taken from reference TRBV7-3 and TRBJ2-7, reads GAGVSQTPSNKVTEKGKYVELRCDPISGHTALYWYRQSLGQGPEFLIYFQGTGAADDSGLPNDRFFAVRPEGSVSTLKIQRTERGDSAVYLCASSPGLAPIVSYEQYFGPGTRLTVT.

This clonotype has at least ten counts. The chain carries TRBV28 and TRBJ2-3; maybe TRBD2 (6 bases). Trimming took off 6 bases at V and 0 bases at J, with 19 bases between the two ends. The CDR3 contains 17 residues. Per germline, CDR1 MDHEN and CDR2 SYDVKM. The CDR3: CASSAPRTMTSTDTQYF. CDR3 DNA: TGTGCCAGCAGCGCCCCCCGGACTATGACTAGCACAGATACGCAGTATTTT.

The rearrangement links TRBV11-2 to TRBJ2-7; 7 positions agree with TRBD2. This CDR3 is built from 14 residues. V shed 5 bases, J shed 4 bases, and the junction held 8 bases outside the gene matches. The V gene's germline CDR1 is SGHAT and CDR2 FQNNGV. CDR3 loop: CASSQAGQPYEQYF. CDR3 DNA sequence: TGTGCCAGCAGCCAAGCGGGGCAGCCGTACGAGCAGTACTTC.

The chain carries TRBV6-1 and TRBJ1-5; D remains ambiguous. V dropped 5 bases and J dropped 4 bases, with 18 bases sitting between them. The germline gives CDR1 MNHNS, CDR2 SASEGT. The CDR3 length is 16 residues. The DNA for the CDR3 is TGTGCCAGCAGTTCCGATCCCCCTCCAGCTAATCAGCCCCAGCATTTT. Translating gives CASSSDPPPANQPQHF.

In this sample, this clonotype turned up many times. This chain connects TRBV20-1 to TRBJ1-5; D gene ambiguous. The ends were cut back, 4 bases at V and 6 bases at J, with 13 bases in the middle. Germline CDR1 and CDR2: DFQATT and SNEGSKA (reference sequence). The CDR3 is made up of 13 amino acids. CDR3 nucleotide sequence: TGCAGTGCTACACTCCGGGAAGGTCAGCCCCAGCATTTT. Translation: CSATLREGQPQHF.

This clonotype has at least ten counts. The chain links TRBV5-4 to TRBJ1-1; perhaps TRBD1 as D (5 bases). The ends were cut back, 6 bases at V and 0 bases at J, with 15 bases in the middle. Germline V gene sequence: CDR1 SGHNT, CDR2 YYREEE (reference sequence). The CDR3 extends over 15 amino acids. Here the CDR3 reads CASTSGGTMNTEAFF. CDR3 in DNA: TGTGCCAGCACGTCCGGGGGGACCATGAACACTGAAGCTTTCTTT.

This clonotype was detected ten times or more. The J gene is TRBJ2-7, the V gene TRBV6-2 or TRBV6-3; 14 bases map to TRBD2. This CDR3 spans 17 amino acids. Looked up from germline, CDR1 is MNHEY and CDR2 is SVGEGT. V lost 6 bases to trimming and J lost 6 bases; unmatched junction nucleotides: 13. The CDR3 reads CASSGGTSGRRMVEQYF. The CDR3, as DNA: TGTGCCAGCAGCGGGGGGACTAGCGGGAGACGAATGGTCGAGCAGTACTTC.

The V gene is TRBV10-3, the J gene TRBJ2-6; D not resolved. The germline V and J ends were trimmed by 5 bases and 0 bases, with 14 bases remaining between them. CDR3 length: 17 residues. Germline values: CDR1 ENHRY, CDR2 SYGVKD. In DNA, the CDR3 is TGTGCCATCAGTAGAGTCCTCGACTTCTCTGGGGCCAACGTCCTGACTTTC. Protein product: CAISRVLDFSGANVLTF.

The sample holds a few counts of this clonotype. This chain uses TRBV20-1 with TRBJ2-3; 10 positions agree with TRBD2. The V and J ends lost 5 bases and 10 bases, in that order; junction bases with no gene match: 6. The CDR3 spans 12 residues. Germline assignment: CDR1 DFQATT and CDR2 SNEGSKA (reference sequence). CDR3 sequence (DNA): TGCAGTGCTTCAGCTAGCGGGAGCGCGCAGTATTTT. Its translation: CSASASGSAQYF.

Many counts were recorded for this clonotype. The chain employs TRBV6-1 and TRBJ2-1, with 12 bases matching TRBD2. The junction had 10 bases not matched to a gene; V was cut back by 3 bases and J by 4 bases. The CDR3 is 18 amino acids. The germline CDR1 and CDR2 sequences are MNHNS and SASEGT. The CDR3 region has the DNA TGTGCCAGCAGTGAGGGACTAGCGGGCCACGACCTTTACAATGAGCAGTTCTTC. Translated: CASSEGLAGHDLYNEQFF.

In this sample, this clonotype turned up a few times. The rearrangement uses TRBV18 and TRBJ1-6; D might be TRBD1 (5 bases). The germline V gene encodes CDR1 KGHSH and CDR2 LQKENI. V was shortened by 2 bases and J by 5 bases, with 7 bases between the two germline ends. CDR3 length: 14 amino acids. The CDR3 sequence is CASSPGADNSPLHF. In nucleotides, the CDR3 is TGTGCCAGCTCACCAGGGGCGGATAATTCACCCCTCCACTTT.

This clonotype came up many times. The chain has TRBV28 and TRBJ1-1, with 10 bases that match TRBD1. CDR1 MDHEN and CDR2 SYDVKM come from the germline V gene. V lost 6 bases and J lost 3; bases outside the gene matches: 4. The CDR3 runs to 14 residues. This CDR3 reads CASSTGTGDTEAFF. CDR3 coding DNA: TGTGCCAGCAGCACCGGGACAGGGGACACTGAAGCTTTCTTT. Filled out from reference TRBV28 and TRBJ1-1, the complete variable domain reads DVKVTQSSRYLVKRTGEKVFLECVQDMDHENMFWYRQDPGLGLRLIYFSYDVKMKEKGDIPEGYSVSREKKERFSLILESASTNQTSMYLCASSTGTGDTEAFFGQGTRLTVV.

This clonotype was observed many times. This chain links TRBV5-5 with TRBJ1-3; D not resolved. CDR3 length: 15 amino acids. With 4 bases removed from V and 7 bases from J, the gap between germline ends came to 18 bases. Per the germline V gene, CDR1 is SGHKS and CDR2 is YYEKEE (reference sequence). CDR3 sequence reads: CASSPLSRLENTIYF. DNA for the CDR3: TGTGCCAGCAGCCCACTCTCGAGGCTCGAGAACACCATATATTTT.

This clonotype has at least ten counts. This rearrangement joins TRBV4-2 to TRBJ1-4, with 9 bases lining up with TRBD1. In germline, CDR1 is LGHNA, CDR2 YNFKEQ. Trimming took 5 bases from V and 7 from J; bases not matched to a gene: 8. The CDR3 is 15 residues long. CDR3 residues: CASSTQDRGGEKLFF. CDR3 in DNA: TGTGCCAGCAGCACCCAGGACAGGGGAGGTGAAAAACTGTTTTTT.

Comments on this clonotype: This clone may be a read error of a much larger clone one base away. This rearrangement joins TRBV11-2 to TRBJ1-3; the D is unclear. The germline V gene encodes CDR1 SGHAT and CDR2 FQNNGV. The CDR3 runs to 14 residues. The CDR3 loop is CASGLGISGNTIYF. The CDR3 DNA is TGTGCCAGCGGCTTGGGGATTTCTGGAAACACCATATATTTT.

This clonotype was picked up many times. The junction departs from germline at one end; a sequencing error may be responsible. J is TRBJ1-4 and V is TRBV30, with 7 bases identical to TRBD1. The germline V gene has CDR1 GTSNPN and CDR2 SVGIG (reference sequence). This CDR3 spans 16 amino acids. The CDR3 sequence: CAWSTGQASGNEKLFF. CDR3 nucleotides: TGTGCCTGGAGTACTGGACAGGCTTCGGGGAATGAAAAGCTGTTTTTT.

In regard to this clonotype: A much larger clone sits a single nucleotide away, making a read error possible. This chain links TRBV24-1 with TRBJ2-1; D ambiguous. This CDR3 has 17 amino acids. The germline gives CDR1 KGHDR, CDR2 SFDVKD. V was clipped by 2 bases and J by 1 base, with 14 bases between them. The CDR3 DNA is TGTGCCACCAGTGATTCGATATCGGGCCTATCCTACAATGAGCAGTTCTTC. It translates to CATSDSISGLSYNEQFF.